This T cell receptor beta chain was captured by sequencing in a study of T-cell reconstitution after alpha-beta-depleted transplantation in children. General study points: Surviving recipient T cells and intrathymic progenitors accounted for some patients' high TCRbeta diversity at day 60.

Preparation of the TCRbeta library used unique molecular identifiers. Each CDR3 protein is one row after TCRdb ran MiXCR on the PCR reads. Of a few hundred thousand distinct CDR3 sequences listed, roughly 13% are singletons. Germline loops: CDR1 DFQATT, CDR2 SNEGSKA (reference sequence). The junction had 10 bases not matched to a gene; V was cut back by 3 bases and J by 9 bases. This CDR3 has 14 residues. Details on this clonotype: Its specificity is unknown. The conserved final phenylalanine or tryptophan is absent from the CDR3, which likely points to a read error.

J is TRBJ2-7 and V is TRBV20-1; 11 bases map to TRBD2. This receptor was taken from a male patient aged 10 to 17 who had a stem cell transplant for acute myeloid leukemia, so the T cells may come from the graft donor. Specimen: PBMCs, mostly from graft donor cells, collected 360 days after TCRalphabeta/CD19-depleted stem cell transplant. CDR3 sequence reads: CSASPGLAVHGQYY. The CDR3 DNA sequence: TGCAGTGCTAGCCCGGGACTAGCGGTCCACGGGCAGTACTAC.